This entry lists 25 T cell receptor beta chains sequenced from one sample in a study of cytomegalovirus exposure and HLA in healthy donors. 13 Jbeta primers and 60 Vbeta primers were used for the PCR. Measured with immunoSEQ multiplex PCR; TCRdb has only the in-frame clones, and not every one. Of approximately 110,000 clones in the sample, about 81% were seen once. The sample was PBMCs. These receptors were collected from a woman aged 30 to 39 in good health and CMV-seronegative.

This chain connects TRBV9 to TRBJ2-5, with 8 bases lining up with TRBD1. The DNA matches TRBJ2-7 better at its end, which makes the J call doubtful. Germline V gene sequence: CDR1 SGDLS, CDR2 YYNGEE. CDR3 length: 13 residues. The CDR3 coding sequence is TGTGCCAGCAGCGTAGCAGGGGGCGACGAGCAGTACTTC. Encoded protein: CASSVAGGDEQYF.

This chain links TRBV11-2 with TRBJ1-5, with D perhaps matching TRBD1 (6 bases). The CDR3 length is 17 residues. V was cut by 1 base and J by 4 bases, with 17 bases left in between. Germline lookup yields CDR1 SGHAT and CDR2 FQNNGV. In DNA form, the CDR3 reads TGTGCCAGCAGCTTAGGCCTCGTTGGGGGCCAGAATCAGCCCCAGCATTTT. This encodes CASSLGLVGGQNQPQHF.

The chain employs TRBV2 and TRBJ2-1; TRBD2 matches 8 bases. Germline V lookup: CDR1 SNHLY, CDR2 FYNNEI. This CDR3 comprises 14 residues. Trimming took 5 bases from V and 9 from J; bases not matched to a gene: 9. The chain's CDR3 is CASSLNSGGSEQFF. CDR3 DNA: TGTGCCAGCAGTCTCAACTCGGGGGGGTCTGAGCAGTTCTTC.

The rearrangement links TRBV6-5 to TRBJ2-2; 9 bases are shared with TRBD1. The CDR3 spans 14 residues. From germline, CDR1 is MNHEY and CDR2 SVGAGI. J lost 3 bases, V lost 10 bases, and 6 bases had no gene match. Here the CDR3 DNA reads TGTGCCACCCAGGGACAGGGATACACCGGGGAGCTGTTTTTT. Translation gives CATQGQGYTGELFF.

The chain has TRBV19 and TRBJ1-5; TRBD1 might be the D (6 bases). V was pared by 1 base and J by 4 bases, with 14 bases between. Per germline, CDR1 LNHDA and CDR2 SQIVND (reference sequence). This CDR3 spans 16 amino acids. CDR3 coding DNA: TGTGCCAGTAGTATAGGATCCAGGGGAGTAAATCAGCCCCAGCATTTT. Protein sequence: CASSIGSRGVNQPQHF.

The chain employs TRBV7-9 and TRBJ2-1, with 12 bases lining up with TRBD2. This CDR3 comprises 15 residues. The junction had 0 bases not matched to a gene; V was cut back by 4 bases and J by 2 bases. Looked up from germline, CDR1 is SEHNR and CDR2 is FQNEAQ (reference sequence). The CDR3 DNA follows: TGTGCCAGCAGCTCTAGCGGGAGGGCCTACAATGAGCAGTTCTTC. It yields the protein CASSSSGRAYNEQFF.

CDR3 residues: CASSVSGTGHQETQYF. DNA of the CDR3: TGTGCCAGCAGTGTATCCGGGACAGGGCACCAAGAGACCCAGTACTTC. The gene calls are TRBV6-1 and TRBJ2-5; 9 bases are a match to TRBD1. There are 16 residues in the CDR3. Losses at the gene ends were 4 bases for V and 0 bases for J; bases not matched to a gene: 6. The V gene's germline CDR1 is MNHNS and CDR2 SASEGT.

This clone was counted once. The V and J genes are TRBV2 and TRBJ1-2, with 7 bases matching TRBD1. V trimming: 5 bases; J trimming: 4 bases; junction bases outside the gene matches: 7. Germline values: CDR1 SNHLY, CDR2 FYNNEI. The CDR3 totals 14 residues. The CDR3 protein is CASSYRQGGYGYTF. The CDR3 coding sequence is TGTGCCAGCAGTTACCGGCAGGGGGGCTATGGCTACACCTTC. The full variable domain, its missing parts supplied by reference TRBV2 and TRBJ1-2, is EPEVTQTPSHQVTQMGQEVILRCVPISNHLYFYWYRQILGQKVEFLVSFYNNEISEKSEIFDDQFSVERPDGSNFTLKIRSTKLEDSAMYFCASSYRQGGYGYTFGSGTRLTVV.

The gene calls are TRBV30 and TRBJ1-6; D is uncertain. The germline V and J ends were trimmed by 5 bases and 7 bases, with 12 bases remaining between them. The CDR3 has 13 residues. Germline V CDR1 and CDR2: GTSNPN, SVGIG (reference sequence). DNA for the CDR3: TGTGCCTGGGAAGGCAGCGTAAATTCACCCCTCCACTTT. Translated, it gives CAWEGSVNSPLHF.

This clone appeared once. The rearrangement joins TRBV6-1 to TRBJ1-5; tentative D call: TRBD1 (5 bases). Between the trimmed V and J ends, which lost 7 bases and 6 bases, there was a span of 13 bases. The germline gives CDR1 MNHNS, CDR2 SASEGT. The CDR3 is made up of 13 amino acids. The CDR3 region is CASIRTIGQPQHF. The CDR3 DNA is TGTGCCAGCATTAGGACAATTGGTCAGCCCCAGCATTTT.

The gene calls are TRBV6-1 and TRBJ1-2; D unclear. This CDR3 spans 15 amino acids. Trimming took off 2 bases at V and 1 base at J, with 11 bases between the two ends. The germline gives CDR1 MNHNS, CDR2 SASEGT. CDR3 nucleotide sequence: TGTGCCAGCAGTGAATACGCTGTCAGTAACTATGGCTACACCTTC. Its protein product is CASSEYAVSNYGYTF.

The chain combines TRBV5-1 with TRBJ1-6; TRBD1 might be the D (5 bases). With 4 bases removed from V and 5 bases from J, the gap between germline ends came to 16 bases. Germline-derived CDR1 and CDR2 are SGHRS and YFSETQ. This CDR3 region has 16 residues. DNA for the CDR3: TGCGCCAGCAGCCAGGGATGGGGTTCGAATAATTCACCCCTCCACTTT. This sequence encodes CASSQGWGSNNSPLHF. Full variable domain (outside the CDR3, taken from reference TRBV5-1 and TRBJ1-6): KAGVTQTPRYLIKTRGQQVTLSCSPISGHRSVSWYQQTPGQGLQFLFEYFSETQRNKGNFPGRFSGRQFSNSRSEMNVSTLELGDSALYLCASSQGWGSNNSPLHFGNGTRLTVT.

The chain links TRBV11-2 to TRBJ2-3; 7 bases agree with TRBD2. The CDR3 is 19 amino acids. V dropped 3 bases and J dropped 5; count of bases not matched to a gene: 20. Germline-derived CDR1 and CDR2 are SGHAT and FQNNGV. Here the CDR3 DNA reads TGTGCCAGCAGCTTGAGGGCTAGCGGAGGAATAATTGAGCGAGATACGCAGTATTTT. Translating gives CASSLRASGGIIERDTQYF. Filled out from reference TRBV11-2 and TRBJ2-3, the complete variable domain reads EAGVAQSPRYKIIEKRQSVAFWCNPISGHATLYWYQQILGQGPKLLIQFQNNGVVDDSQLPKDRFSAERLKGVDSTLKIQPAKLEDSAVYLCASSLRASGGIIERDTQYFGPGTRLTVL.

The V call is TRBV10-3, the J call TRBJ2-3, with D unclear. V was shortened by 4 bases and J by 2 bases, with 10 bases between the two germline ends. The CDR3 runs to 14 residues. Per the germline V gene, CDR1 is ENHRY and CDR2 is SYGVKD. The CDR3 bases are TGTGCCATCAGTGTCGGCGGCTCCACAGATACGCAGTATTTT. Amino acid sequence: CAISVGGSTDTQYF.

The gene calls are TRBV30 and TRBJ2-3; tentatively, D is TRBD1 (6 bases). The V end lost 3 bases, the J end lost 2 bases, and 24 bases lay between the germline ends. Per the germline V gene, CDR1 is GTSNPN and CDR2 is SVGIG (reference sequence). This CDR3 has 18 residues. The CDR3 nucleotides read TGTGCCTGGAGGAATCCCGCCCTACCAGGGGTTCCCACAGATACGCAGTATTTT. Protein: CAWRNPALPGVPTDTQYF.

The V gene is TRBV2, the J gene TRBJ2-7, with 10 bases matching TRBD2. The V gene's germline CDR1 is SNHLY and CDR2 FYNNEI. Losses at the gene ends were 6 bases for V and 0 bases for J; bases not matched to a gene: 2. The CDR3 sequence is 14 residues long. The CDR3 nucleotides are TGTGCCAGCAGAGGGACTAGCGCCTCCTACGAGCAGTACTTC. Translated: CASRGTSASYEQYF. The full variable domain, completed using reference TRBV2 and TRBJ2-7, is EPEVTQTPSHQVTQMGQEVILRCVPISNHLYFYWYRQILGQKVEFLVSFYNNEISEKSEIFDDQFSVERPDGSNFTLKIRSTKLEDSAMYFCASRGTSASYEQYFGPGTRLTVT.

This chain joins TRBV5-4 and TRBJ1-5; no reliable D call. Germline V gene data show CDR1 as SGHNT and CDR2 as YYREEE (reference sequence). This CDR3 has 13 amino acids. The germline V and J ends were trimmed by 0 bases and 4 bases, with 5 bases remaining between them. CDR3 sequence: CASSLDSNQPQHF. CDR3 nucleotide sequence: TGTGCCAGCAGCTTGGACAGTAATCAGCCCCAGCATTTT.

The table lists this clone with a few counts. V usage is TRBV15 and J usage is TRBJ1-5; 9 bases match TRBD1. Germline V gene data show CDR1 as LNHNV and CDR2 as YYDKDF (reference sequence). V shed 2 bases, J shed 6 bases, and the junction held 5 bases outside the gene matches. This CDR3 has 15 residues. CDR3 bases: TGTGCCACCAGCAGAAAGGGACAGGGATTTCAGCCCCAGCATTTT. Translating gives CATSRKGQGFQPQHF.

V is TRBV25-1 and J is TRBJ2-7, with 7 nucleotides matching TRBD1. From germline, CDR1 is MGHDK and CDR2 SYGVNS. With V trimmed by 5 bases and J by 4 bases, 8 bases remained unmatched. The CDR3 covers 14 residues. CDR3 protein: CASSLWGTAYEQYF. The DNA for the CDR3 is TGTGCCAGCAGTCTCTGGGGGACAGCGTACGAGCAGTACTTC.

V and J are TRBV5-5 and TRBJ2-7, with 7 bases identical to TRBD1. CDR1 is SGHKS and CDR2 is YYEKEE in the germline V gene (reference sequence). The junction had 4 bases not matched to a gene; V was cut back by 5 bases and J by 2 bases. CDR3 length equals 13 residues. For the CDR3, the DNA is TGTGCCAGCAGTCCTACAGGGGCCTACGAGCAGTACTTC. This translates into CASSPTGAYEQYF. Variable domain in full (rest from reference TRBV5-5 and TRBJ2-7): DAGVTQSPTHLIKTRGQQVTLRCSPISGHKSVSWYQQVLGQGPQFIFQYYEKEERGRGNFPDRFSARQFPNYSSELNVNALLLGDSALYLCASSPTGAYEQYFGPGTRLTVT.

Remarks on this clone: One end of the junction varies from germline; a read error may be responsible. The chain carries TRBV7-9 and TRBJ1-5, with D tentatively TRBD1 (6 bases). CDR1 is SEHNR and CDR2 is FQNEAQ in the germline V gene (reference sequence). The CDR3 is made up of 13 amino acids. The CDR3 spells CSSSLGGVQPQHF. CDR3 sequence (DNA): TGTTCCAGCAGCTTAGGGGGGGTCCAGCCCCAGCATTTT.

The rearrangement uses TRBV27 and TRBJ1-1; D might be TRBD1 (6 bases). This CDR3 spans 11 amino acids. Germline V CDR1 and CDR2: MNHEY, SMNVEV (reference sequence). Between the trimmed V and J ends, which lost 11 bases and 5 bases, there was a span of 12 bases. Here the CDR3 reads CAAGGGTEAFF. The CDR3 coding sequence is TGTGCCGCGGGGGGCGGGACTGAAGCTTTCTTT.

The chain uses TRBV4-2 and TRBJ2-7; D is ambiguous. The V and J ends lost 0 bases and 4 bases respectively, with 10 bases between them. CDR3 length: 14 residues. The V gene's germline CDR1 is LGHNA and CDR2 YNFKEQ. The CDR3: CASSQERKSYEQYF. The CDR3, as DNA: TGTGCCAGCAGCCAAGAGAGGAAGTCTTACGAGCAGTACTTC.

Worth noting for this clone: Other DNA sequences within the sample encode an identical CDR3. V and J are TRBV7-3 and TRBJ2-1, with 8 bases matching TRBD1. Per germline, CDR1 SGHTA and CDR2 FQGTGA. The ends lost 2 bases at V and 4 bases at J; junction bases unmatched: 4. This CDR3 has 15 residues. The DNA of the CDR3 is TGTGCCAGCAGCTTAGGGCAGGGGGCTTACAATGAGCAGTTCTTC. Translation gives CASSLGQGAYNEQFF.

CDR3 DNA sequence: TGCGCCAGCAGCTTGGGGTGGGGAGGGGCCTACGAGCAGTACTTC. Amino acid sequence: CASSLGWGGAYEQYF. The chain couples TRBV5-1 to TRBJ2-7; 7 nucleotides align to TRBD2. The CDR3 extends over 15 amino acids. V lost 0 bases to trimming and J lost 2 bases; unmatched junction nucleotides: 5. Germline-derived CDR1 and CDR2 are SGHRS and YFSETQ. The whole variable domain, filled in from reference TRBV5-1 and TRBJ2-7, reads KAGVTQTPRYLIKTRGQQVTLSCSPISGHRSVSWYQQTPGQGLQFLFEYFSETQRNKGNFPGRFSGRQFSNSRSEMNVSTLELGDSALYLCASSLGWGGAYEQYFGPGTRLTVT.